This T cell receptor (beta chain) was captured in a study of blood T cell repertoires in COVID-19 (TCRdb year 2020). In terms of the full investigation: Recovered participants in ImmuneRACE Cohort 3 were defined by two consecutive negative NP/OP PCR tests, clearance by a healthcare professional, or resolution of symptoms. The repertoires were made available in a free public database intended to serve as a resource for research on the immune response to SARS-CoV-2. Samples were obtained from the ongoing ImmuneRACE study (first 160 participants) and from over 1,000 subjects provided by 6 global collaborators. The prospective study material was composed of cDNA or gDNA derived from T cells, B-cell-depleted T cells, or PBMCs. The sample metadata nearly always contained a de-identified subject ID, COVID-19 status, age in years and sex. HLA class I and class II types, where available, came from metadata supplied by the sample provider rather than from assay-based typing. Subjects who had been exposed to COVID-19, were actively infected with it, or had recovered from it provided the deeply sampled blood TCRbeta repertoires that made up the dataset. Collaborator samples came from the United States, Italy and Spain and covered acute and convalescent phases of COVID-19.

Between the V and J ends, shortened by 6 bases and 2 bases respectively, the junction contains 11 bases. CDR1 and CDR2, per the germline V gene (reference sequence), are PRHDT and FYEKMQ. The CDR3 has 13 amino acids, counting the end cysteine and phenylalanine. This entry keeps only the CDR3 DNA: 39 bases, framed from base 1. TCRbeta CDR3 regions were amplified from genomic DNA using the immunoSEQ Assay, a bias-controlled multiplex PCR. As for how the authors treated the data: The number of nucleated cells in each sample was estimated from the amplification of reference gene primers within the assay. To quantify the absolute abundance of each unique TCRbeta CDR3 rearrangement, sequence reads were collapsed and filtered. For each sample, productive Simpson clonality was calculated as the square root of Simpson's diversity index across productive rearrangements. TCRdb holds this immuneACCESS table with in-frame rearrangements only. Some clones are missing; in checked studies, unresolved V genes explain under half, and the rest has no known cause. Clone size and the V and J calls come from that table; the DNA yielded D and trimming. The sample profile shows 250,000 to 300,000 clones; roughly 91% of them were found once. 2% of the sample comes from the top ten.

Overall results and qualifications from the work: Clinical and demographic metadata were provided uncurated, with the amount varying by source and participant.

In the prospective study, participants were about 18 to 89 years old, resided in 24 geographic areas of the United States, and were enrolled through a virtual design. To assign participants to cohorts, the prospective study relied on clinical history that participants themselves reported in a screening survey and a study questionnaire. In the prospective study, whole blood, serum and a nasopharyngeal or oropharyngeal swab were collected from each participant by mobile phlebotomists. Prospective study participants could optionally give additional blood draws and questionnaires over a roughly two-month period. Blood samples from the prospective study were shipped frozen or at room temperature prior to DNA extraction. Regarding this clone: The antigen it recognizes is unknown. No much larger clone exists at a distance of one base, and base qualities are not known.

The receptor was derived from a woman in her sixties or seventies in a cohort exposed to, infected with or recovered from COVID-19 (not recorded which). The V and J genes are TRBV13 and TRBJ2-7; TRBD1 is possibly the D segment (6 matching bases). Sequenced: PBMCs or T cells enriched from blood (not recorded which). Here the CDR3 is given as CASSRDTAYEQYF. The nucleotides read TGTGCCAGCAGTCGGGACACAGCCTACGAGCAGTACTTC.